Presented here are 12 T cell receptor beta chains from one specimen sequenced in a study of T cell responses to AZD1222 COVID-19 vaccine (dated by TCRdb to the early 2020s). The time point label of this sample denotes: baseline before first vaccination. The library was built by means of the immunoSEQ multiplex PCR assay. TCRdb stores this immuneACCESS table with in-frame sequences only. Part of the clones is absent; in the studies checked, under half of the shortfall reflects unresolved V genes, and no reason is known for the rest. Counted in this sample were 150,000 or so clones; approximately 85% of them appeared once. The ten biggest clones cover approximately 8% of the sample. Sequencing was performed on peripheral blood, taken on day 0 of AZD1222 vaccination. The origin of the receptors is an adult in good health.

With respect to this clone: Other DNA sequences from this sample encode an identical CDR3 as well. CDR3 protein: CASRGGWKLFF. DNA of the CDR3: TGTGCCAGTAGAGGGGGTTGGAAGCTGTTTTTT. The chain couples TRBV19 to TRBJ1-4, with D tentatively TRBD1 (6 bases). CDR1 and CDR2 from the germline V gene are LNHDA and SQIVND (reference sequence). V was shortened by 6 bases and J by 14 bases, with 13 bases between the two germline ends. This CDR3 comprises 11 residues. Drawing the rest from reference TRBV19 and TRBJ1-4, the complete variable domain is DGGITQSPKYLFRKEGQNVTLSCEQNLNHDAMYWYRQDPGQGLRLIYYSQIVNDFQKGDIAEGYSVSREKKESFPLTVTSAQKNPTAFYLCASRGGWKLFFGSGTQLSVL.

The CDR3: CASSQDPQGAGYEQYF. Here the CDR3 DNA reads TGTGCCAGCAGCCAAGATCCCCAGGGGGCTGGGTACGAGCAGTACTTC. The chain joins TRBV4-2 to TRBJ2-7, with 8 bases aligning to TRBD1. The V gene end was trimmed by 0 bases and the J gene end by 4 bases; junction bases not matched to a gene: 8. Germline V gene data show CDR1 as LGHNA and CDR2 as YNFKEQ. The CDR3 is 16 residues long.

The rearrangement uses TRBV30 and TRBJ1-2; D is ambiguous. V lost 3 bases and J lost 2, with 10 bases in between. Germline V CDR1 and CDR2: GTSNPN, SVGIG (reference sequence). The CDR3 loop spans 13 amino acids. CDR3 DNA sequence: TGTGCCTGGAGGCCGACGTACAACTATGGCTACACCTTC. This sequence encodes CAWRPTYNYGYTF.

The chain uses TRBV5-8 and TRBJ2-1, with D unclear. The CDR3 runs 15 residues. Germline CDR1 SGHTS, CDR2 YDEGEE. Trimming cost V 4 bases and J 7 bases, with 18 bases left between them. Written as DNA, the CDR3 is TGTGCCAGCAGCCTTTTTACCCGAACAAGGAATGAGCAGTTCTTC. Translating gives CASSLFTRTRNEQFF.

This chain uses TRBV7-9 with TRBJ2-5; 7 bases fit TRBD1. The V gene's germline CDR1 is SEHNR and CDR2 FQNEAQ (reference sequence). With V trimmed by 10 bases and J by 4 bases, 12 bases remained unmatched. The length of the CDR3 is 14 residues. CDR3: CAIQGVESVETQYF. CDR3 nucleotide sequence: TGTGCCATCCAGGGGGTAGAGAGCGTAGAGACCCAGTACTTC.

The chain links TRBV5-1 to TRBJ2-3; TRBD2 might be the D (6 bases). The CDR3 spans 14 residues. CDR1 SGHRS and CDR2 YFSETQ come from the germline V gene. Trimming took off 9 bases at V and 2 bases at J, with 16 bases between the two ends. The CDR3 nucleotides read TGCGCCACCTCCTCGGGGGAGTTCACAGATACGCAGTATTTT. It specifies CATSSGEFTDTQYF.

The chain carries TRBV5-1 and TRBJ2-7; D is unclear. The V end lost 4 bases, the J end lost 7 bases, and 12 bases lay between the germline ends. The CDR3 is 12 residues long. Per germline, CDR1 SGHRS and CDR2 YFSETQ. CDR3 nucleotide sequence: TGCGCCAGCAGCCCTAGTTTCGGGGAGCAGTACTTC. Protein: CASSPSFGEQYF. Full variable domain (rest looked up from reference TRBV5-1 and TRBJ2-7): KAGVTQTPRYLIKTRGQQVTLSCSPISGHRSVSWYQQTPGQGLQFLFEYFSETQRNKGNFPGRFSGRQFSNSRSEMNVSTLELGDSALYLCASSPSFGEQYFGPGTRLTVT.

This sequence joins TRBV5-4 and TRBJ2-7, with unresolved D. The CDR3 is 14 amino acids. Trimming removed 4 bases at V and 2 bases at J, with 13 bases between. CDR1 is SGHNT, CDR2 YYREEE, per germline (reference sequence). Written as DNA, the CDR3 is TGTGCCAGCAGCCGACCCTCGGGCACCTACGAGCAGTACTTC. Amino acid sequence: CASSRPSGTYEQYF. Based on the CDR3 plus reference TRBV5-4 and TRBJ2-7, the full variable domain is ETGVTQSPTHLIKTRGQQVTLRCSSQSGHNTVSWYQQALGQGPQFIFQYYREEENGRGNFPPRFSGLQFPNYSSELNVNALELDDSALYLCASSRPSGTYEQYFGPGTRLTVT.

CDR3 residues: CASSSTVGPEQFF. The CDR3 coding sequence is TGTGCCAGCAGTTCGACCGTAGGTCCTGAGCAGTTCTTC. The V call is TRBV12-3 or TRBV12-4, the J call TRBJ2-1; D is unclear. Between the trimmed V and J ends, which lost 4 bases and 9 bases, there was a span of 13 bases. This CDR3 spans 13 amino acids.

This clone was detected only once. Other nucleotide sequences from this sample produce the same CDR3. The CDR3 is CASSQDRGGSYNEQFF. The CDR3 nucleotides read TGTGCCAGCAGCCAAGATAGAGGCGGCTCCTACAATGAGCAGTTCTTC. The chain links TRBV4-2 to TRBJ2-1; D uncertain. This CDR3 has 16 residues. Trimming shortened V by 0 bases and J by 0 bases, and 9 bases separated the two germline ends. Per the germline V gene, CDR1 is LGHNA and CDR2 is YNFKEQ.

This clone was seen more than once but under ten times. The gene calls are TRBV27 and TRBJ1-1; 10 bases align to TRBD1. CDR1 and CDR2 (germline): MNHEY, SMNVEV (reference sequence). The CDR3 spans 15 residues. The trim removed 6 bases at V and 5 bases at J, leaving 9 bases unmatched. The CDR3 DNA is TGTGCCAGCAGCCTGACAGGGGGCGTTTGGACTGAAGCTTTCTTT. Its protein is CASSLTGGVWTEAFF.

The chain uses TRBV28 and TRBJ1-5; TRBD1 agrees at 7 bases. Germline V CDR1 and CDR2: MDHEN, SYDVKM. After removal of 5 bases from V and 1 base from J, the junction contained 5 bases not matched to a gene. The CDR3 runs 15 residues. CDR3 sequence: CASSIQGPSNQPQHF. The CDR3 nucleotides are TGTGCCAGCAGTATACAGGGGCCCAGCAATCAGCCCCAGCATTTT. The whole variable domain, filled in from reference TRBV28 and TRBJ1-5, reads DVKVTQSSRYLVKRTGEKVFLECVQDMDHENMFWYRQDPGLGLRLIYFSYDVKMKEKGDIPEGYSVSREKKERFSLILESASTNQTSMYLCASSIQGPSNQPQHFGDGTRLSIL.